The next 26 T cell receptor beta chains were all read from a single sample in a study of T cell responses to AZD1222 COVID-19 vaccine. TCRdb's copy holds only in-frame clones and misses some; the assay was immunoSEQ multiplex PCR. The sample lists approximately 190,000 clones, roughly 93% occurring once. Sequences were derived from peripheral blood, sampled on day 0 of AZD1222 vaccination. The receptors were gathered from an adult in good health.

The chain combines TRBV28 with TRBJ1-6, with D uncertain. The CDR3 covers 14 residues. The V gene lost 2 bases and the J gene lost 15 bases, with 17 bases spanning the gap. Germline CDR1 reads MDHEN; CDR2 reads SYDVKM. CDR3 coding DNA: TGTGCCAGCAGTTTAGCGCCGGGGTCCAAGGACCTCCACTTT. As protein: CASSLAPGSKDLHF.

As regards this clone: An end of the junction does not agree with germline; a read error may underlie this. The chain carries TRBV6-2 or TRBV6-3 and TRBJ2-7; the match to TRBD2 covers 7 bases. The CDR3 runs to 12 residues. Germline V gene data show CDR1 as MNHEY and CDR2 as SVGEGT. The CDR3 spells CASSKTPTSLNF. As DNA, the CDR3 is TGTGCCAGCAGTAAGACCCCGACTAGCCTAAACTTC.

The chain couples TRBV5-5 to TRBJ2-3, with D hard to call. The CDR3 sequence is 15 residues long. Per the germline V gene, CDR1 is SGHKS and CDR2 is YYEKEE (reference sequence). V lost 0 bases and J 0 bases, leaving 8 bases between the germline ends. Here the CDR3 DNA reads TGTGCCAGCAGCTTGGAAACACATAGCACAGATACGCAGTATTTT. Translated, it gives CASSLETHSTDTQYF.

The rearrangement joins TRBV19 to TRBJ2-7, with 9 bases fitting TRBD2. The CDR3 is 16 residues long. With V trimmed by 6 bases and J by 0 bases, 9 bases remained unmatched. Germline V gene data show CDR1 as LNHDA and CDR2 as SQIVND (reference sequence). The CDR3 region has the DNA TGTGCCAGTAGCTGGGGCCTAGCGGGAATCTCCTACGAGCAGTACTTC. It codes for CASSWGLAGISYEQYF.

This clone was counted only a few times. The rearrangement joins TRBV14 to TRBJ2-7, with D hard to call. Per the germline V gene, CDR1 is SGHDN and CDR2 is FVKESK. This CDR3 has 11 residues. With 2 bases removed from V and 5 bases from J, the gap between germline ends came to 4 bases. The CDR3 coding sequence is TGTGCCAGCAGCCAATGGCACGAGCAGTACTTC. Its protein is CASSQWHEQYF. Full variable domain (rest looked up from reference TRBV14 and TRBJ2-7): EAGVTQFPSHSVIEKGQTVTLRCDPISGHDNLYWYRRVMGKEIKFLLHFVKESKQDESGMPNNRFLAERTGGTYSTLKVQPAELEDSGVYFCASSQWHEQYFGPGTRLTVT.

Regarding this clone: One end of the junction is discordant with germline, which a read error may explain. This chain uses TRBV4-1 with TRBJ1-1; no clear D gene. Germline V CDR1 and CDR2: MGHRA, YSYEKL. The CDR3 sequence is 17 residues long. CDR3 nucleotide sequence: TGCGCCAGCAGCAAAGAAAGCCCAGGTTACCCACACACTGAAGCTTTCTTT. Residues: CASSKESPGYPHTEAFF.

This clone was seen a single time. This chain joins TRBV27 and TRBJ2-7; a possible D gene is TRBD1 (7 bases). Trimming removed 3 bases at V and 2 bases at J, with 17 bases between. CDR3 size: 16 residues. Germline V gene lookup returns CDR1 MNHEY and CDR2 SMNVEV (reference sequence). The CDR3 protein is CASSFGGTATTYEQYF. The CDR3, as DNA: TGTGCCAGCAGTTTTGGGGGGACAGCCACTACCTACGAGCAGTACTTC.

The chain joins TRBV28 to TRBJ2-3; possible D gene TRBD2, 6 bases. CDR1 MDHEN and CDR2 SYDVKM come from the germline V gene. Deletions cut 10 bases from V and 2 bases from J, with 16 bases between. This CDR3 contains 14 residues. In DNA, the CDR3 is TGTGCCACTACGCGGGATTCCTACACAGATACGCAGTATTTT. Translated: CATTRDSYTDTQYF.

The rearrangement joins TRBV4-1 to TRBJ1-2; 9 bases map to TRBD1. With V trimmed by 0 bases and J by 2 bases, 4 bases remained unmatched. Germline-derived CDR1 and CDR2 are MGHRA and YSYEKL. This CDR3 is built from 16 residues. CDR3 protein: CASSQEGTGRNYGYTF. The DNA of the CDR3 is TGCGCCAGCAGCCAAGAAGGGACAGGGCGGAACTATGGCTACACCTTC.

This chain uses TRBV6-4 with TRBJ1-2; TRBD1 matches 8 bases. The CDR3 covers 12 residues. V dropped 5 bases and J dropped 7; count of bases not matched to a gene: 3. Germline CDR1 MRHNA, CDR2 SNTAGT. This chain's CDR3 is CASSNRGTGYTF. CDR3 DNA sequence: TGTGCCAGCAGTAACAGGGGGACTGGCTACACCTTC.

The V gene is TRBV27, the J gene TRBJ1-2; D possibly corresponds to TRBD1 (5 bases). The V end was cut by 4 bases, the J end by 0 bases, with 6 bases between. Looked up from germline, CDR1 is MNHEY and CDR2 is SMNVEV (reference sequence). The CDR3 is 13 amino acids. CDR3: CASSWGSNYGYTF. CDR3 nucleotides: TGTGCCAGCAGTTGGGGGTCTAACTATGGCTACACCTTC.

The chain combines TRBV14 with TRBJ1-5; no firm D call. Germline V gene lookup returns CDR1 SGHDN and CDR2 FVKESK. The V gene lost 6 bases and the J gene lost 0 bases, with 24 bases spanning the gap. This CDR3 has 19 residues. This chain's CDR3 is CASSQSGPQVLYSNQPQHF. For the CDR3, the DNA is TGTGCCAGCAGTCAATCCGGGCCGCAAGTTTTATATAGCAATCAGCCCCAGCATTTT.

Here the CDR3 reads CASSTAPGGGTEAFF. The CDR3 DNA reads TGTGCCAGCAGTACCGCCCCGGGGGGAGGAACTGAAGCTTTCTTT. The V call is TRBV6-5, the J call TRBJ1-1; D is perhaps TRBD1 (5 bases). The V end lost 5 bases, the J end lost 5 bases, and 18 bases lay between the germline ends. This CDR3 has 15 amino acids. From germline, CDR1 is MNHEY and CDR2 SVGAGI.

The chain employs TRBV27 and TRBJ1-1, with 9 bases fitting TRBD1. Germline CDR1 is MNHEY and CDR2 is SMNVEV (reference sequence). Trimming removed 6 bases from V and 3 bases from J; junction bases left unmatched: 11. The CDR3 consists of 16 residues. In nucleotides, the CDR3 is TGTGCCAGCAGCGACTTGGGACAGGGAGTTGACACTGAAGCTTTCTTT. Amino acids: CASSDLGQGVDTEAFF.

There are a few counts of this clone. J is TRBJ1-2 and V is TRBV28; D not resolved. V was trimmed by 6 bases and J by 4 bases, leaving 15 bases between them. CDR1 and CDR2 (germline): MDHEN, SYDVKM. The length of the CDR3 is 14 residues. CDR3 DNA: TGTGCCAGCAGGGGTGTCGGGGTCCCCTATGGCTACACCTTC. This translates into CASRGVGVPYGYTF.

The CDR3 here is CASSEAEGPNTEAFF. As DNA, the CDR3 is TGTGCCAGCAGTGAAGCGGAGGGTCCGAACACTGAAGCTTTCTTT. The chain carries TRBV2 and TRBJ1-1, with D hard to call. Per the germline V gene, CDR1 is SNHLY and CDR2 is FYNNEI. V lost 0 bases to trimming and J lost 1 base, with 9 bases between them. The CDR3 spans 15 residues.

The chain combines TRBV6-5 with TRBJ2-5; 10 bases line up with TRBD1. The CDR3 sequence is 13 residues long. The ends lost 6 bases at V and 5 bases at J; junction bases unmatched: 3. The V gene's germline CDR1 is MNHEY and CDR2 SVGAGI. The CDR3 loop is CASRDRGFETQYF. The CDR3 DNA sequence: TGTGCCAGCAGGGACAGGGGGTTTGAGACCCAGTACTTC.

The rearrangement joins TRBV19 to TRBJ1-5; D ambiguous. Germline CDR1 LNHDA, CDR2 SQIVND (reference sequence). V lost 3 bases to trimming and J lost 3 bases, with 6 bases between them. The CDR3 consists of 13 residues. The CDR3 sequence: CASSILVNQPQHF. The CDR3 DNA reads TGTGCCAGTAGTATTTTAGTCAATCAGCCCCAGCATTTT.

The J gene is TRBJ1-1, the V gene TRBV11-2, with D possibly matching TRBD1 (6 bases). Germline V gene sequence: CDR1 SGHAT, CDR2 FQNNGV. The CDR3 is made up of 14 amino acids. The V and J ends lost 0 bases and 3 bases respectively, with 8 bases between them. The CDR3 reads CASSLDQGYTEAFF. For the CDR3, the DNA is TGTGCCAGCAGCTTAGATCAGGGGTACACTGAAGCTTTCTTT. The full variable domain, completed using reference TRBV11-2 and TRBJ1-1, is EAGVAQSPRYKIIEKRQSVAFWCNPISGHATLYWYQQILGQGPKLLIQFQNNGVVDDSQLPKDRFSAERLKGVDSTLKIQPAKLEDSAVYLCASSLDQGYTEAFFGQGTRLTVV.

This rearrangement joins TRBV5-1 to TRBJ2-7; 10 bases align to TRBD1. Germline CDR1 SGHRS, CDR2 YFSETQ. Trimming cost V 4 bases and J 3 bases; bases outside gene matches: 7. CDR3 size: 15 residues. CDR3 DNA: TGCGCCAGCAGCGCGACAGGGGGCAGCGTCTACGAGCAGTACTTC. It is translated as CASSATGGSVYEQYF.

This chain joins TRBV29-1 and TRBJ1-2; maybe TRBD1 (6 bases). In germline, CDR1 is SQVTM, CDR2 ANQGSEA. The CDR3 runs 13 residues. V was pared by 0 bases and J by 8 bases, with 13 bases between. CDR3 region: CSVEDRGPYGYTF. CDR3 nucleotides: TGCAGCGTTGAAGACAGGGGCCCGTACGGCTACACCTTC.

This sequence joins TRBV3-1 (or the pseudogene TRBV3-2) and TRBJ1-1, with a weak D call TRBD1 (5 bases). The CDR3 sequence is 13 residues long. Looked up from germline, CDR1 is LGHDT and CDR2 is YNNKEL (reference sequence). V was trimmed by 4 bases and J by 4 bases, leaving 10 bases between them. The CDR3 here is CASSRKRGTEAFF. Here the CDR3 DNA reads TGTGCCAGCAGCCGCAAAAGGGGCACTGAAGCTTTCTTT.

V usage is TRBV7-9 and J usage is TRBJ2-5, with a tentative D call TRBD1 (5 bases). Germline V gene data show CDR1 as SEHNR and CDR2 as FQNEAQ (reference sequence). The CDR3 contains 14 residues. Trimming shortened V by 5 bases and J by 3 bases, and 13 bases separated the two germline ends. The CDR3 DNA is TGTGCCAGCAGCAGAGACACGGACAAAGAGACCCAGTACTTC. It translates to CASSRDTDKETQYF.

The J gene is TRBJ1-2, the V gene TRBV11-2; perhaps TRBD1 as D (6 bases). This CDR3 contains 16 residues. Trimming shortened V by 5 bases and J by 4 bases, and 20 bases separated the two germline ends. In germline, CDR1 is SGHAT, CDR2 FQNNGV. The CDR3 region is CASSHLRGGGLYGYTF. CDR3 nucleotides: TGTGCCAGCAGCCATTTACGGGGCGGGGGGCTCTATGGCTACACCTTC.

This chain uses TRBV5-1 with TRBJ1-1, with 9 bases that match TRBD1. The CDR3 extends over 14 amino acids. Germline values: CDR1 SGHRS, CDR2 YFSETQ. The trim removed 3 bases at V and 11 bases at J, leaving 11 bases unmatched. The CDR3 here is CASSYGQGPGEAFF. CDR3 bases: TGCGCCAGCAGCTACGGACAGGGGCCAGGAGAGGCTTTCTTT.

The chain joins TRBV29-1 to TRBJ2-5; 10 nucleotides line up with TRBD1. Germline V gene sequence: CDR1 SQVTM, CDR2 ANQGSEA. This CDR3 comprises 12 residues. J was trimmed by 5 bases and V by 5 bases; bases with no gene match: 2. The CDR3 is CSVRDRGETQYF. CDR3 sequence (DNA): TGCAGCGTTAGGGACAGGGGCGAGACCCAGTACTTC.